The clone carrying this TCR beta chain rates as medium-sized. As yet, its antigen is unknown. The data stem from a study of T cell repertoires in aging, cancer and after chemotherapy. V was pared by 6 bases and J by 3 bases, with 17 bases between. Germline V gene lookup returns CDR1 SQVTM and CDR2 ANQGSEA. This CDR3 is 14 amino acids long. Peripheral blood genomic DNA, not sorted cells or RNA, was the template. Study-level points and caveats: Median generation probability rose over the chemotherapy interval in each cancer cohort, suggesting rebound thymic output.

Rearranged V-D-J TRB sequences were amplified with a mixed TRB-A/B primer pool. TCRdb processed the multiplex PCR reads anew with MiXCR; each CDR3 protein has one entry. Of more than 1,000 distinct CDR3 sequences in the sample, 15% to 25% were seen once. The TCR originated in a human donor with a solid tumor. The sequencing sample was made of blood. V is TRBV29-1 and J is TRBJ1-2, with D possibly being TRBD1 (6 bases). CDR3 in amino acids: CSVASNQGYYGYTF. The CDR3 DNA reads TGCAGCGTCGCTTCCAATCAGGGGTACTATGGCTACACCTTC.